A single sample is the source of the 10 T cell receptor beta chains below, sequenced in a study of regulatory T cells in long-lasting Graves disease. The time point here: newly diagnosed GD, antithyroid drugs for less than 3 months. Researchers made the TCR library from RNA that was extracted from PBMCs. Arm-PCR of CDR3 regions with iRepertoire HTBI primers generated TCR beta libraries. A single record per CDR3 protein comes from TCRdb applying MiXCR to the multiplex PCR reads. The data contain 350,000 to 550,000 distinct CDR3 sequences, 16% of them singletons. In addition, the sample was reused for a study of T cells in Graves' hyperthyroidism and ophthalmopathy.

The material was peripheral blood mononuclear cells (PBMCs), obtained at new diagnosis, from a patient treated with antithyroid drugs. Receptors were obtained from a woman aged 18-29 years with Graves disease.

The CDR3 loop reads CSPDREIFGNQPQHF. The CDR3 nucleotides are TGCAGCCCGGACAGGGAAATTTTTGGCAATCAGCCCCAGCATTTT. The chain uses TRBV29-1 and TRBJ1-5, with 8 bases lining up with TRBD1. This CDR3 spans 15 amino acids. V shed 8 bases, J shed 2 bases, and the junction held 11 bases outside the gene matches. Germline values: CDR1 SQVTM, CDR2 ANQGSEA.

This clonotype was picked up many times. V is TRBV11-1 and J is TRBJ2-7, with 11 bases lining up with TRBD2. The CDR3 is made up of 15 amino acids. In germline, CDR1 is SGHAT, CDR2 FQDESV (reference sequence). After removal of 5 bases from V and 3 bases from J, the junction contained 6 bases not matched to a gene. The CDR3 DNA reads TGTGCCAGCAGCCGGGGACTAGCGGATAACTACGAGCAGTACTTC. Translation gives CASSRGLADNYEQYF.

This clonotype was seen a handful of times. J is TRBJ2-7 and V is TRBV29-1; D is undetermined. Trimming took off 3 bases at V and 5 bases at J, with 11 bases between the two ends. CDR1 is SQVTM and CDR2 is ANQGSEA in the germline V gene. The CDR3 runs to 12 residues. The CDR3 DNA follows: TGCAGCGTTGAGGCAGGCCCCCACGAGCAGTACTTC. Its translation: CSVEAGPHEQYF.

This clonotype was seen at least ten times. The V call is TRBV12-3 or TRBV12-4, the J call TRBJ1-2; perhaps TRBD1 as D (6 bases). The ends were cut back, 4 bases at V and 4 bases at J, with 10 bases in the middle. This CDR3 spans 13 amino acids. CDR3 bases: TGTGCCAGCAGTTACAGGGAGGGCTATGGCTACACCTTC. It specifies CASSYREGYGYTF.

This clonotype was detected only a few times. The gene calls are TRBV19 and TRBJ2-2; 9 nucleotides line up with TRBD1. Germline V gene sequence: CDR1 LNHDA, CDR2 SQIVND (reference sequence). The CDR3 length is 16 residues. V dropped 4 bases and J dropped 5; count of bases not matched to a gene: 8. CDR3 sequence (DNA): TGTGCCAGTAGTACTCAGACAGGGGGACGGACCGGGGAGCTGTTTTTT. Residues: CASSTQTGGRTGELFF.

This clonotype occurred a few times. The gene calls are TRBV28 and TRBJ2-3; D is possibly TRBD1 or TRBD2 (5 bases each). Germline V gives CDR1 MDHEN, CDR2 SYDVKM. V shed 6 bases and J shed 2 bases, with 12 bases lying between them. This CDR3 is built from 14 residues. CDR3 residues: CASSARGSTDTQYF. The CDR3 DNA reads as TGTGCCAGCAGCGCTCGGGGCTCCACAGATACGCAGTATTTT.

With respect to this clonotype: A much larger clone lies one base from this, so it may be a read error. The genes are TRBV7-2 and TRBJ2-1; 10 bases map to TRBD2. The CDR3 loop spans 14 amino acids. The germline gives CDR1 SGHTA, CDR2 FQGNSA. The CDR3 here is CASSLAGEYSEQFF. In nucleotides, the CDR3 is TGTGCCAGCAGCCTAGCGGGAGAATACAGTGAGCAGTTCTTC.

A few counts support this clonotype. The J gene is TRBJ1-5, the V gene TRBV16; TRBD1 matches 7 bases. After removal of 4 bases from V and 5 bases from J, the junction contained 5 bases not matched to a gene. Germline CDR1 reads KGHSY; CDR2 reads FQNENV. CDR3 length equals 14 residues. The CDR3 protein is CASSRRQGDQPQHF. Here the CDR3 DNA reads TGTGCCAGCAGCCGCCGACAGGGTGATCAGCCCCAGCATTTT.

This clonotype was recorded many times. CDR3 region: CASSGSRDRSYYEQYF. CDR3 sequence (DNA): TGTGCCAGCAGCGGATCCCGGGACAGGAGTTACTACGAGCAGTACTTC. V usage is TRBV13 and J usage is TRBJ2-7; TRBD1 matches 8 bases. V dropped 5 bases and J dropped 3; count of bases not matched to a gene: 12. CDR3 size: 16 residues. The V gene's germline CDR1 is PRHDT and CDR2 FYEKMQ (reference sequence).

The chain recombines TRBV19 with TRBJ2-1; 8 bases map to TRBD1. The CDR3 is 14 residues long. Unmatched junction bases numbered 10, after V lost 5 bases and J lost 10 bases. Germline CDR1 reads LNHDA; CDR2 reads SQIVND (reference sequence). The CDR3 reads CASSPGTGFGEQFF. The CDR3 nucleotides read TGTGCCAGTAGTCCAGGGACAGGCTTTGGGGAGCAGTTCTTC.